A selection of T cell receptor beta chains follows, all from one sample in a study of cytomegalovirus exposure and HLA in healthy donors. The assay was immunoSEQ multiplex PCR, and TCRdb's table has in-frame clones only and misses some. The repertoire holds tens of thousands of clones, with around 90% as singletons. Sample: PBMCs. These receptor sequences come from a woman aged 18-29 years in good health and CMV-seronegative. The CDR3 runs from the conserved cysteine through the conserved F or W. A D gene is named only where the DNA matches it firmly. Size is omitted from some rows. Given values are once, few, many or a class for expanded clones.

TGCGCCAGCAGCTTGGGGACAGGACCCTACGAGCAGTACTTC CASSLGTGPYEQYF TRBJ2-7 TRBV5-1 TRBD1 NA
TGTGCCAGCAGCTTTTCAGGGGAGAATAATTCACCCCTCCACTTT CASSFSGENNSPLHF TRBJ1-6 TRBV7-2 NA once
TGTGCCAGCAGCTTACCCAAAGGAGGGGGCGCCAACACTGAAGCTTTCTTT CASSLPKGGGANTEAFF TRBJ1-1 TRBV11-2 TRBD1 NA
TGTGCCAGCAGTTCCTACAGGGTCAACGGCTACACCTTC CASSSYRVNGYTF TRBJ1-2 TRBV27 NA few
TGTGCCAGCAGTTCAGGGGTGGGCAATGAGCAGTTCTTC CASSSGVGNEQFF TRBJ2-1 TRBV6-5 NA NA
TGTGCCTGGGATCCGGGACTAGCGGGAGGTGAGACAGATACGCAGTATTTT CAWDPGLAGGETDTQYF TRBJ2-3 TRBV30 TRBD2 NA
TGTGCCAGTAGTATTCGAACAGGGGCAACCTACGAGCAGTACTTC CASSIRTGATYEQYF TRBJ2-7 TRBV19 TRBD1 NA
TGTGCCAGCAGCTCGAGGACTAGCGGTGACGCTGAGCAGTTCTTC CASSSRTSGDAEQFF TRBJ2-1 TRBV11-3 TRBD2 NA
TGTGCCAGCAGTAAAGACGGAGACTATGGCTACACCTTC CASSKDGDYGYTF TRBJ1-2 TRBV28 NA NA
TGTGCCTGGCGGTCCACGGGGCAAGAGACCCAGTACTTC CAWRSTGQETQYF TRBJ2-5 TRBV30 NA NA
TGTGCCAGCAGTCCGCCGGGACAGCATACTCCCTACGAGCAGTACTTC CASSPPGQHTPYEQYF TRBJ2-7 TRBV28 TRBD1 once
TGTGCCAGCAACCGGGCCGGTAGCGGAGCCTACAATGAGCAGTTCTTC CASNRAGSGAYNEQFF TRBJ2-1 TRBV5-4 NA NA
TGTGCCAGCAGCAGAGAAGGAAGGAGCTATAGCTACACCTTC CASSREGRSYSYTF TRBJ1-2 TRBV5-4 NA NA
TGCGCCAGCAGCCGGAACCCCGGGACAGGGGACTACGAGCAGTACTTC CASSRNPGTGDYEQYF TRBJ2-7 TRBV5-1 TRBD1 NA
TGTGCCAGTAGTAGTAGGGGTACGGGCTACACCTTC CASSSRGTGYTF TRBJ1-2 TRBV19 NA NA
TGTGCCAGCAGCTTAGATGGCGGGGCCGACACTGAAGCTTTCTTT CASSLDGGADTEAFF TRBJ1-1 TRBV7-2 NA NA
TGTGCCAGCAGTAGGAGACAGGGATCGGCTGGGGAGCTGTTTTTT CASSRRQGSAGELFF TRBJ2-2 TRBV6-5 TRBD1 NA
TGTGCCAGCAGCTCCGGACAGACTTCGGTCGGCCTGCAGTACTTC CASSSGQTSVGLQYF TRBJ2-7 TRBV11-2 NA once
TGTGCCAGCAGCGTAGGGTCTGCGGGAGCCTACAATGAGCAGTTCTTC CASSVGSAGAYNEQFF TRBJ2-1 TRBV9 TRBD2 NA
TGTGCCAGCAGTAGGCTACAGGACCCCTGGGGCGGTCAGCCCCAGCATTTT CASSRLQDPWGGQPQHF TRBJ1-5 TRBV28 NA NA
TGTGCCAGCAGCTTAGTGGGGACAGGGTTCAACGAGCAGTACTTC CASSLVGTGFNEQYF TRBJ2-7 TRBV11-2 TRBD1 NA
TGTGCCAGTAGTAGTAAACGGGGGGAAGAGACCCAGTACTTC CASSSKRGEETQYF TRBJ2-5 TRBV19 TRBD2 NA
TGCGCCAGCAGCTTATGGACTAGCGGGGAGACCCAGTACTTC CASSLWTSGETQYF TRBJ2-5 TRBV5-1 TRBD2 once
TGTGCCAGCAGCATGGGACAGGGTCTGGTTCAGCCCCAGCATTTT CASSMGQGLVQPQHF TRBJ1-5 TRBV7-9 TRBD1 NA
TGTGCCAGCAGCCCGGGGGCTCCGGGAGGCGGCTACACCTTC CASSPGAPGGGYTF TRBJ1-2 TRBV27 NA NA
TGTGCCAGCAGCTTAGCGGCAGGAAACTACAATGAGCAGTTCTTC CASSLAAGNYNEQFF TRBJ2-1 TRBV11-2 NA once
TGTGCCAGCAGATGGACTAGCGGGAGAAATGAGCAGTTCTTC CASRWTSGRNEQFF TRBJ2-1 TRBV7-2 TRBD2 NA
TGTGCCAGCAGTTTAGTTTCGGGGTTCAGGGGCAGCACAGATACGCAGTATTTT CASSLVSGFRGSTDTQYF TRBJ2-3 TRBV27 NA once
TGTGCCAGCAAAGGGGACAGGGGGGGTTACACTGAAGCTTTCTTT CASKGDRGGYTEAFF TRBJ1-1 TRBV2 TRBD1 NA
TGTGCCAGCTCGCCGGGAAACACAGATACGCAGTATTTT CASSPGNTDTQYF TRBJ2-3 TRBV18 NA NA
TGCAGCGTTGAGGGCAGCCAAGAGACCCAGTACTTC CSVEGSQETQYF TRBJ2-5 TRBV29-1 NA NA
TGTGCCAGCTCACACAGGGAAAGCAATCAGCCCCAGCATTTT CASSHRESNQPQHF TRBJ1-5 TRBV18 NA NA
TGTGCCAGCAGTTTAGGCCGCCAGGGGTCGGGCGAGCAGTACTTC CASSLGRQGSGEQYF TRBJ2-7 TRBV28 NA few
TGCGCCAGCAGCCGGGGGACAGGAGAGACCCAGTACTTC CASSRGTGETQYF TRBJ2-5 TRBV5-1 TRBD1 NA
TGTGCCAGCAGCTTGACTAGCACCCTCCAAGAGACCCAGTACTTC CASSLTSTLQETQYF TRBJ2-5 TRBV5-4 NA NA
TGTGCCAGCAGTTCTGGGGGGGGCTCCTACAATGAGCAGTTCTTC CASSSGGGSYNEQFF TRBJ2-1 TRBV27 TRBD2 NA
TGTGCCAGCAGACCAATCGGGGGTTCCTACGAGCAGTACTTC CASRPIGGSYEQYF TRBJ2-7 TRBV27 NA NA
TGTGCCAGCAGCCGTAAGGACGGACTAAAGGAGACCCAGTACTTC CASSRKDGLKETQYF TRBJ2-5 TRBV7-8 NA NA
TGTGCCAGCAGCCCAAGATGGCAGGGGTCCACCGGGGAGCTGTTTTTT CASSPRWQGSTGELFF TRBJ2-2 TRBV28 NA few
TGCAGCCCTTTAGGAGGGACCGGGGAGCTGTTTTTT CSPLGGTGELFF TRBJ2-2 TRBV29-1 NA NA
TGTGCCAGCAGACAAACAGGGGGCGGTGAAAAACTGTTTTTT CASRQTGGGEKLFF TRBJ1-4 TRBV7-9 TRBD1 NA
TGCGCCAGCAGCCTGACAGGGACCAAGCCAGATACGCAGTATTTT CASSLTGTKPDTQYF TRBJ2-3 TRBV5-1 TRBD1 once
TGTGCCAGCTCAGAGGGACAGAACACTGAAGCTTTCTTT CASSEGQNTEAFF TRBJ1-1 TRBV18 NA NA
TGTGCCAGCAGTGACTACCACGAAGCTTCACCCCTCCACTTT CASSDYHEASPLHF TRBJ1-6 TRBV6-4 NA NA
TGTGCCAGCAGTGATGTTGAAGGGGTTGGTCAGCCCCAGCATTTT CASSDVEGVGQPQHF TRBJ1-5 TRBV25-1 NA NA
TGTGCCAGCAGCAGCCTTTGGCCCTCCCAGGCCCATGAGCAGTTCTTC CASSSLWPSQAHEQFF TRBJ2-1 TRBV7-9 NA NA
TGTGCCAGCAGTTGGAGGGGGACAGCCCACTACGAGCAGTACTTC CASSWRGTAHYEQYF TRBJ2-7 TRBV28 NA once
TGTGCCAGCAGCCCAAACAGAGATTCACCCCTCCACTTT CASSPNRDSPLHF TRBJ1-6 TRBV5-6 NA once
TGTGCCTGGAACGGGGGGGTACAAGAGACCCAGTACTTC CAWNGGVQETQYF TRBJ2-5 TRBV30 TRBD2 NA
TGTGCCAGCAGTTCGGGAGACAACACTGAAGCTTTCTTT CASSSGDNTEAFF TRBJ1-1 TRBV7-9 NA few